A selection of T cell receptor beta chains follows, all from one sample in a study of cytomegalovirus exposure and HLA in healthy donors. TCRdb keeps only in-frame clones here, not all; method: immunoSEQ multiplex PCR. The sample yields approximately 120,000 clones, of which the top ten take up approximately 1.9%. Specimen: PBMCs. The receptors stem from a woman in her sixties in good health and CMV-seronegative. Both conserved end residues are part of each CDR3. Each record gives: D gene, J gene, V gene, CDR3 DNA, CDR3 protein. D genes are given only for firm matches.

D gene: TRBD1
J gene: TRBJ1-5
V gene: TRBV5-6
CDR3 DNA: TGTGCCAGCAGCTACATGGACAGGAGAGGCCAGCCCCAGCATTTT
CDR3 protein: CASSYMDRRGQPQHF

D gene: TRBD2
J gene: TRBJ2-1
V gene: TRBV4-1
CDR3 DNA: TGCGCCAGCAGCCTCACTAGCGGGAGAATCGATGAGCAGTTCTTC
CDR3 protein: CASSLTSGRIDEQFF

D gene: -
J gene: TRBJ2-1
V gene: TRBV7-7
CDR3 DNA: TGTGCTAGCAGCCCCGGGAGCTCCTACAATGAGCAGTTCTTC
CDR3 protein: CASSPGSSYNEQFF

D gene: TRBD2
J gene: TRBJ2-5
V gene: TRBV5-1
CDR3 DNA: TGCGCCAGCTTTTCGGTAGCGGGAGTTCGGGAGACCCAGTACTTC
CDR3 protein: CASFSVAGVRETQYF

D gene: -
J gene: TRBJ2-1
V gene: TRBV13
CDR3 DNA: TGTGCCAGCAGCCCCTCCTGGGGGAGGTACAATGAGCAGTTCTTC
CDR3 protein: CASSPSWGRYNEQFF

D gene: TRBD1
J gene: TRBJ1-1
V gene: TRBV5-6
CDR3 DNA: TGTGCCAGCAGCCTGGACAGGGGCTCTATGAACACTGAAGCTTTCTTT
CDR3 protein: CASSLDRGSMNTEAFF

D gene: -
J gene: TRBJ1-2
V gene: TRBV28
CDR3 DNA: TGTGCCAGCACCACGGGGGGGCGAGGCTATGGCTACACCTTC
CDR3 protein: CASTTGGRGYGYTF

D gene: -
J gene: TRBJ2-5
V gene: TRBV9
CDR3 DNA: TGTGCCAGCAGCGTAGCGGGGGACCAAGAGACCCAGTACTTC
CDR3 protein: CASSVAGDQETQYF

D gene: -
J gene: TRBJ2-5
V gene: TRBV5-8
CDR3 DNA: TGTGCCAGCAGCCTTTTTCGTACAACGCAGTACTTC
CDR3 protein: CASSLFRTTQYF

D gene: TRBD2
J gene: TRBJ2-3
V gene: TRBV14
CDR3 DNA: TGTGCCAGCAGCCAAAATCTCCTTGCTAGCGGGGGGCGTAGCACAGATACGCAGTATTTT
CDR3 protein: CASSQNLLASGGRSTDTQYF

D gene: -
J gene: TRBJ1-5
V gene: TRBV6-1
CDR3 DNA: TGTGCCAGCAGTGGACAACCAACAGGGCATGATCAGCCCCAGCATTTT
CDR3 protein: CASSGQPTGHDQPQHF

D gene: TRBD2
J gene: TRBJ2-7
V gene: TRBV5-1
CDR3 DNA: TGCGCCAGCAGCCGGTTGGTCGGGCTAGCGGGGGGCGAGCAGTACTTC
CDR3 protein: CASSRLVGLAGGEQYF

D gene: -
J gene: TRBJ1-1
V gene: TRBV5-6
CDR3 DNA: TGTGCCAGCAGCTTACCTATAGCGAACACTGAAGCTTTCTTT
CDR3 protein: CASSLPIANTEAFF

D gene: TRBD2
J gene: TRBJ2-5
V gene: TRBV7-6
CDR3 DNA: TGTGCCAGCAGCCGACGGGGGGGCCACCTACGACAAGAGACCCAGTACTTC
CDR3 protein: CASSRRGGHLRQETQYF

D gene: TRBD1
J gene: TRBJ1-4
V gene: TRBV19
CDR3 DNA: TGTGCCAGTAGTATGGGACAGACCTTTAATGAAAAACTGTTTTTT
CDR3 protein: CASSMGQTFNEKLFF

D gene: -
J gene: TRBJ2-7
V gene: TRBV6-5
CDR3 DNA: TGTGCCAGCAGCCAACAGGGTTTGGAGCAGTACTTC
CDR3 protein: CASSQQGLEQYF

D gene: -
J gene: TRBJ1-6
V gene: TRBV28
CDR3 DNA: TGTGCCAGCAGTTTCCTCCCCCACAGGGTCGATAATTCACCCCTCCACTTT
CDR3 protein: CASSFLPHRVDNSPLHF

D gene: -
J gene: TRBJ2-7
V gene: TRBV6-1
CDR3 DNA: TGTGCCAGCAGTGGGCAGGAGGGCTACGAGCAGTACTTC
CDR3 protein: CASSGQEGYEQYF

D gene: TRBD2
J gene: TRBJ2-2
V gene: TRBV19
CDR3 DNA: TGTGCCAGTAGTATCGGTCTAGCGGGGGGCGGGGAGCTGTTTTTT
CDR3 protein: CASSIGLAGGGELFF

D gene: -
J gene: TRBJ1-2
V gene: TRBV5-1
CDR3 DNA: TGCGCCAGCAGCTTGGGGTCAGGGCTTGACTATGGCTACACCTTC
CDR3 protein: CASSLGSGLDYGYTF

D gene: TRBD1
J gene: TRBJ2-7
V gene: TRBV9
CDR3 DNA: TGTGCCAGCAGCGTAGGGGGACAGGGACTCTACGAGCAGTACTTC
CDR3 protein: CASSVGGQGLYEQYF

D gene: TRBD1
J gene: TRBJ2-5
V gene: TRBV5-1
CDR3 DNA: TGCGCCAGCAGCTTGGGTGGGACAGGGGAAGAGACCCAGTACTTC
CDR3 protein: CASSLGGTGEETQYF

D gene: -
J gene: TRBJ1-1
V gene: TRBV19
CDR3 DNA: TGTGCCAGTAGCCCATCCGGGAGCGTTAACACTGAAGCTTTCTTT
CDR3 protein: CASSPSGSVNTEAFF

D gene: TRBD1
J gene: TRBJ1-1
V gene: TRBV12-5
CDR3 DNA: TGTGCTAGTGGTGGACAGGGCGATGTTGAAGCTTTCTTT
CDR3 protein: CASGGQGDVEAFF

D gene: TRBD1
J gene: TRBJ1-3
V gene: TRBV6-5
CDR3 DNA: TGTGCCAGCAGACAGGGGGCCTTATCGTACACCATATATTTT
CDR3 protein: CASRQGALSYTIYF

D gene: -
J gene: TRBJ2-6
V gene: TRBV11-2
CDR3 DNA: TGTGCCAGCAGGCGCATGAGAGGGGGAGTCAGCTCTGGGGCCAACGTCCTGACTTTC
CDR3 protein: CASRRMRGGVSSGANVLTF

D gene: -
J gene: TRBJ1-5
V gene: TRBV6-6
CDR3 DNA: TGTGCCAGCAGTAGTTTCGGACAGTTAAGCAATCAGCCCCAGCATTTT
CDR3 protein: CASSSFGQLSNQPQHF

D gene: TRBD2
J gene: TRBJ2-7
V gene: TRBV19
CDR3 DNA: TGTGCCAGTAGTGTAACTAGCGGAGGTTACGAGCAGTACTTC
CDR3 protein: CASSVTSGGYEQYF

D gene: -
J gene: TRBJ1-2
V gene: TRBV7-9
CDR3 DNA: TGTGCCAGCAGCTTACAGGGACTGAACTATGGCTACACCTTC
CDR3 protein: CASSLQGLNYGYTF

D gene: TRBD1
J gene: TRBJ1-6
V gene: TRBV5-1
CDR3 DNA: TGCGCCAGCAGCTTTGGGACAGCACCTTATAATTCACCCCTCCACTTT
CDR3 protein: CASSFGTAPYNSPLHF

D gene: TRBD2
J gene: TRBJ2-5
V gene: TRBV6-5
CDR3 DNA: TGTGCCAGCAGCGGGACTAGCGGTCAAGAGACCCAGTACTTC
CDR3 protein: CASSGTSGQETQYF

D gene: -
J gene: TRBJ1-2
V gene: TRBV25-1
CDR3 DNA: TGTGCCAGCAGTGAATACACTATACAGGGAATATCGGAAGGCTACACCTTC
CDR3 protein: CASSEYTIQGISEGYTF

D gene: TRBD1
J gene: TRBJ1-1
V gene: TRBV7-3
CDR3 DNA: TGTGCCAGCAGCATGCAGGGGGAAGTCACTGAAGCTTTCTTT
CDR3 protein: CASSMQGEVTEAFF

D gene: TRBD2
J gene: TRBJ2-3
V gene: TRBV7-9
CDR3 DNA: TGTGCCAGCAGCTTAAGGCCGGCGGGAGTGGGCACAGATACGCAGTATTTT
CDR3 protein: CASSLRPAGVGTDTQYF

D gene: -
J gene: TRBJ2-7
V gene: TRBV6-1
CDR3 DNA: TGTGCCAGCAGTGAAAGAGGGAAGCAGTACTTC
CDR3 protein: CASSERGKQYF

D gene: -
J gene: TRBJ1-1
V gene: TRBV12-5
CDR3 DNA: TGTGCTAGTGGTTTGGGAGGCAGGGGCACTGAAGCTTTCTTT
CDR3 protein: CASGLGGRGTEAFF

D gene: TRBD1
J gene: TRBJ1-2
V gene: TRBV13
CDR3 DNA: TGTGCCAGCAGCTTAGGGACAGGGGGCTATGGCTACACCTTC
CDR3 protein: CASSLGTGGYGYTF

D gene: TRBD1
J gene: TRBJ2-6
V gene: TRBV7-2
CDR3 DNA: TGTGCCAGCAGCTCGGGACAGCCATCTTCTGGGGCCAACGTCCTGACTTTC
CDR3 protein: CASSSGQPSSGANVLTF

D gene: TRBD1
J gene: TRBJ2-7
V gene: TRBV7-8
CDR3 DNA: TGTGCCAGCAGCTTGGAGGGGGACAGGGGCTACGAGCAGTACTTC
CDR3 protein: CASSLEGDRGYEQYF

D gene: TRBD1
J gene: TRBJ2-7
V gene: TRBV4-1
CDR3 DNA: TGCGCCAGCAGCAACCCGGGACAGCCCTACGAGCAGTACTTC
CDR3 protein: CASSNPGQPYEQYF

D gene: -
J gene: TRBJ1-1
V gene: TRBV10-3
CDR3 DNA: TGTGCCATCAGTGAGGGGGGAACAGGGTCCACTGAAGCTTTCTTT
CDR3 protein: CAISEGGTGSTEAFF

D gene: -
J gene: TRBJ2-1
V gene: TRBV19
CDR3 DNA: TGTGCCAGTAGTATAGTTCCGCGGGTCTCCTACAATGAGCAGTTCTTC
CDR3 protein: CASSIVPRVSYNEQFF

D gene: -
J gene: TRBJ1-3
V gene: TRBV7-9
CDR3 DNA: TGTGCCAGCAGCTTGTCTGTCTCTGGAAACACCATATATTTT
CDR3 protein: CASSLSVSGNTIYF

D gene: TRBD2
J gene: TRBJ2-1
V gene: TRBV29-1
CDR3 DNA: TGCAGCGCGCTAGCGGGAGGGCGGAACAATGAGCAGTTCTTC
CDR3 protein: CSALAGGRNNEQFF

D gene: TRBD1
J gene: TRBJ2-7
V gene: TRBV5-4
CDR3 DNA: TGTGCCAGCAGCCACCGGGACAGCTCCTACGAGCAGTACTTC
CDR3 protein: CASSHRDSSYEQYF

D gene: -
J gene: TRBJ1-1
V gene: TRBV5-4
CDR3 DNA: TGTGCCAGCAGCTCGGAGGGGCGGACTGAAGCTTTCTTT
CDR3 protein: CASSSEGRTEAFF

D gene: TRBD1
J gene: TRBJ1-5
V gene: TRBV18
CDR3 DNA: TGTGCCAGCTCACCACTGACAGGGGACAATCAGCCCCAGCATTTT
CDR3 protein: CASSPLTGDNQPQHF

D gene: -
J gene: TRBJ2-2
V gene: TRBV7-6
CDR3 DNA: TGTGCCAGCAATAGGGGGAGTACGGCCGGGGAGCTGTTTTTT
CDR3 protein: CASNRGSTAGELFF

D gene: -
J gene: TRBJ1-5
V gene: TRBV11-3
CDR3 DNA: TGTGCCAGCAGCGTCGTAGAGAGCAATCAGCCCCAGCATTTT
CDR3 protein: CASSVVESNQPQHF

D gene: -
J gene: TRBJ2-3
V gene: TRBV4-2
CDR3 DNA: TGTGCCAGCAGCTACACTCGCTGGAGGGCCCCAGATACGCAGTATTTT
CDR3 protein: CASSYTRWRAPDTQYF

D gene: TRBD2
J gene: TRBJ2-1
V gene: TRBV9
CDR3 DNA: TGTGCCAGCGGGATAACTAGCGGGGGAGCCGTGGGGCAGTTCTTC
CDR3 protein: CASGITSGGAVGQFF

D gene: -
J gene: TRBJ1-1
V gene: TRBV5-1
CDR3 DNA: TGCGCCAGCAGCGAACAAGCCAGGACAGAAGCGTTGATGAAAGCTTTCTTT
CDR3 protein: CASSEQARTEALMKAFF

D gene: TRBD2
J gene: TRBJ2-7
V gene: TRBV5-4
CDR3 DNA: TGTGCCAGCAGCTCCCCTAGCGGGGTTATCTACGAGCAGTACTTC
CDR3 protein: CASSSPSGVIYEQYF

D gene: -
J gene: TRBJ2-7
V gene: TRBV13
CDR3 DNA: TGTGCCAGCAGCTTAGGTCCCCTACCCTACGAGCAGTACTTC
CDR3 protein: CASSLGPLPYEQYF

D gene: TRBD2
J gene: TRBJ2-7
V gene: TRBV6-5
CDR3 DNA: TGTGCCAGCAGTTACTCGGGACTAGCGGGTTACGAGCAGTACTTC
CDR3 protein: CASSYSGLAGYEQYF

D gene: TRBD1
J gene: TRBJ1-5
V gene: TRBV6-1
CDR3 DNA: TGTGCCAGCAGGGGACAGCACAATCAGCCCCAGCATTTT
CDR3 protein: CASRGQHNQPQHF

D gene: TRBD1
J gene: TRBJ1-5
V gene: TRBV19
CDR3 DNA: TGTGCCAGTAGTCTGATTCCCGGACAGGGGGCAGGTCAGCCCCAGCATTTT
CDR3 protein: CASSLIPGQGAGQPQHF

D gene: -
J gene: TRBJ1-2
V gene: TRBV5-1
CDR3 DNA: TGCGCCAGCAGCTTCGACGGGACGACTAGCCTCTATGGCTACACCTTC
CDR3 protein: CASSFDGTTSLYGYTF

D gene: -
J gene: TRBJ2-7
V gene: TRBV4-1
CDR3 DNA: TGCGCCAGCAGCCCGCACATCACCTCCTACGAGCAGTACTTC
CDR3 protein: CASSPHITSYEQYF